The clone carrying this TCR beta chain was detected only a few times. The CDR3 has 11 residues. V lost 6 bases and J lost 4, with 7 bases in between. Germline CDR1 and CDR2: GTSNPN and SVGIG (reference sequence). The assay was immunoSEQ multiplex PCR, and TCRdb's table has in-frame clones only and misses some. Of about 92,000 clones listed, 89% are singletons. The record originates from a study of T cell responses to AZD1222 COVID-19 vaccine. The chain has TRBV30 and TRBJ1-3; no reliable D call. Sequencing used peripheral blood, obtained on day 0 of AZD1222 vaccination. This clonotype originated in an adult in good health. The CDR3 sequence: CACQRGNTIYF. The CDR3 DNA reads TGTGCCTGTCAGAGGGGAAACACCATATATTTT.